These T cell receptor beta chains were read from a single sample in a study of T cell responses to AZD1222 COVID-19 vaccine. Here immunoSEQ multiplex PCR was the method, and the copy in TCRdb shows in-frame clones only, minus some. The sample carries roughly 150,000 clones, about 89% recorded once. The sequencing here drew on peripheral blood, taken 28 days after the second AZD1222 dose. Receptor source: an adult who received the AZD1222 COVID-19 vaccine. Each CDR3 is given with its conserved first and last residue. A D gene is named only where the DNA matches it firmly. Expanded clones get a size class; other rows say once, few or many, or leave the size out.

>NA|TRBV27|NA|TRBJ1-4
TGTGCCAGCAGTTTATCCGGGGCCCGCACGGGTGAAAAACTGTTTTTT
CASSLSGARTGEKLFF
>TRBD1|TRBV5-5|NA|TRBJ2-7
TGTGCCAGCAGCTTGGCCTTACAGGGGAACGACGAGCAGTACTTC
CASSLALQGNDEQYF
>NA|TRBV7-9|NA|TRBJ2-7
TGTGCCAGCAGCAGACAGGAAACTTCCTACGAGCAGTACTTC
CASSRQETSYEQYF
>TRBD1|TRBV6-2/TRBV6-3|NA|TRBJ1-2
TGTGCCAGCAGTTACTCGACAGGGGACCCCTATGGCTACACCTTC
CASSYSTGDPYGYTF
>TRBD1|TRBV10-3|NA|TRBJ2-3
TGTGCCATCAGTGAGCTGGGACAGGGAGGCACAGATACGCAGTATTTT
CAISELGQGGTDTQYF
>TRBD1|TRBV16|NA|TRBJ2-5
TGTGCCAGCAGCCAAACGGGACAGGGGCAAGAGACCCAGTACTTC
CASSQTGQGQETQYF
>NA|TRBV19|NA|TRBJ1-1
TGTGCCAGTACCACTACCCCCGGCACTGAAGCTTTCTTT
CASTTTPGTEAFF
>NA|TRBV6-5|NA|TRBJ2-5
TGTGCCAGCAGCTCAATGGGGGCAGTACAAGAGACCCAGTACTTC
CASSSMGAVQETQYF
>NA|TRBV19|NA|TRBJ1-1
TGTGCCAGTACCCAAACAGGGCTGACTGAAGCTTTCTTT
CASTQTGLTEAFF
>TRBD1|TRBV7-2|NA|TRBJ2-5
TGTGCCAGCAATATACAGGGGGGCGAAGAGACCCAGTACTTC
CASNIQGGEETQYF
>TRBD1|TRBV2|once|TRBJ2-5
TGTGCTGCGTTCCGCGGGACAGGGGGACGCGAGACCCAGTACTTC
CAAFRGTGGRETQYF
>NA|TRBV19|once|TRBJ1-2
TGTGCCAGTAGTATCGGGGACCATGGTCGCTTCTATGGCTACACCTTC
CASSIGDHGRFYGYTF
>NA|TRBV27|NA|TRBJ1-5
TGTGCCAGCAGTCCAAGGGGGGTCAGTCAGCCCCAGCATTTT
CASSPRGVSQPQHF
>NA|TRBV16|NA|TRBJ1-4
TGTGCCAGCAGATCAACGGGGGGGTCTAATGAAAAACTGTTTTTT
CASRSTGGSNEKLFF
>NA|TRBV4-3|many|TRBJ2-1
TGCGCCAGCAGCCAAGGGCACTACCAAGGCAGCAATGAGCAGTTCTTC
CASSQGHYQGSNEQFF
>NA|TRBV15|NA|TRBJ1-1
TGTGCCACCAGCAGAGATCAGGGAAAGGGAACTGAAGCTTTCTTT
CATSRDQGKGTEAFF
>NA|TRBV28|once|TRBJ2-1
TGTGCCAGCAGTTTTCAATTCCATGAGCAGTTCTTC
CASSFQFHEQFF